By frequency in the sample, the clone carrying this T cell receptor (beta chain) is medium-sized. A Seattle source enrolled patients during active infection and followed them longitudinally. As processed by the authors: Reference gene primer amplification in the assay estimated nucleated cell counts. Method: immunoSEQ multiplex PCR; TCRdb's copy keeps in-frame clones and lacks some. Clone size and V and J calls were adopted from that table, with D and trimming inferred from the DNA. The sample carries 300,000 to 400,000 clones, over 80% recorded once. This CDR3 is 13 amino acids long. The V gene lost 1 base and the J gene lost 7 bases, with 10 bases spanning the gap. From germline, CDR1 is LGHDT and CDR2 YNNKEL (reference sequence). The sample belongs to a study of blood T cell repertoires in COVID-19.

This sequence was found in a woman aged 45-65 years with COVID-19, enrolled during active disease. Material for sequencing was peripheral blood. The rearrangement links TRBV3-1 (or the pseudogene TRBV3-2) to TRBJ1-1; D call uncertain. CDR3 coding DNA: TGTGCCAGCAGCCAAGTCGCAGCAGGTGAAGCTTTCTTT. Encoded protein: CASSQVAAGEAFF.